Presented here are 14 T cell receptor beta chains from one specimen sequenced in a study of blood T cell repertoires in COVID-19. The table came from immunoSEQ multiplex PCR; TCRdb's copy has only in-frame clones and leaves some out. The data hold approximately 200,000 clones, with roughly 77% observed a single time. What was sequenced was peripheral blood. These TCRs come from an elderly woman with COVID-19, enrolled during active disease.

The chain employs TRBV4-2 and TRBJ1-1; 8 positions match TRBD1. Germline values: CDR1 LGHNA, CDR2 YNFKEQ. V was clipped by 4 bases and J by 5 bases; unmatched bases: 12. The CDR3 sequence is 16 residues long. CDR3 DNA sequence: TGTGCCAGCAGCCCTCCGGGACAGGCCTTGAGGACTGAAGCTTTCTTT. Translation gives CASSPPGQALRTEAFF.

This clone was detected once. The chain joins TRBV6-5 to TRBJ1-2, with a tentative D call TRBD1 (5 bases). With 4 bases removed from V and 3 bases from J, the gap between germline ends came to 15 bases. CDR3 length equals 15 residues. Germline CDR1 and CDR2: MNHEY and SVGAGI. The CDR3 loop is CASSSITPGDYGYTF. The CDR3 DNA follows: TGTGCCAGCAGTTCAATTACCCCGGGGGACTATGGCTACACCTTC.

The genes are TRBV4-2 and TRBJ1-2; D call uncertain. V gave up 2 bases and J gave up 3 bases, with 10 bases separating them. The germline V gene encodes CDR1 LGHNA and CDR2 YNFKEQ. This CDR3 has 14 amino acids. In nucleotides, the CDR3 is TGTGCCAGCAGCCAATCCCCAGGTGACTATGGCTACACCTTC. Translated: CASSQSPGDYGYTF.

The J gene is TRBJ1-1, the V gene TRBV5-4; D gene uncertain. The CDR3 runs to 16 residues. Deletions cut 0 bases from V and 0 bases from J, with 12 bases between. Germline lookup yields CDR1 SGHNT and CDR2 YYREEE (reference sequence). In DNA, the CDR3 is TGTGCCAGCAGCTTGGCCAAAGGCAGGATGAACACTGAAGCTTTCTTT. As protein: CASSLAKGRMNTEAFF.

The chain carries TRBV7-8 and TRBJ1-2, with TRBD1 matching over 7 bases. The CDR3 is 14 residues long. Per germline, CDR1 SGHVS and CDR2 FQNEAQ. The J segment lost 2 bases and the V segment lost 1 base, leaving 1 base of the junction unmatched. CDR3 protein: CASSLGQGNYGYTF. The CDR3 bases are TGTGCCAGCAGCTTAGGACAGGGAAACTATGGCTACACCTTC. Supplemented by reference TRBV7-8 and TRBJ1-2, the full variable domain reads GAGVSQSPRYKVAKRGQDVALRCDPISGHVSLFWYQQALGQGPEFLTYFQNEAQLDKSGLPSDRFFAERPEGSVSTLKIQRTQQEDSAVYLCASSLGQGNYGYTFGSGTRLTVV.

Points on this clone: A much more abundant neighbour one base away suggests this may be a read error. This chain's CDR3 is CASSRGQGSTEAFF. The DNA for the CDR3 is TGTGCCAGCAGCAGGGGACAGGGGAGCACTGAAGCTTTCTTT. V is TRBV5-4 and J is TRBJ1-1, with 10 bases aligning to TRBD1. This CDR3 comprises 14 residues. Germline values: CDR1 SGHNT, CDR2 YYREEE (reference sequence). Unmatched junction bases numbered 4, after V lost 4 bases and J lost 4 bases.

V usage is TRBV6-1 and J usage is TRBJ1-5, with D perhaps matching TRBD1 (5 bases). This CDR3 has 13 amino acids. Trimming pared 2 bases from V and 6 bases from J, leaving 8 bases between. Germline-derived CDR1 and CDR2 are MNHNS and SASEGT. The CDR3 DNA follows: TGTGCCAGCAGTGAACAGGGTGGTCAGCCCCAGCATTTT. Amino acid sequence: CASSEQGGQPQHF.

This chain connects TRBV15 to TRBJ2-3; the match to TRBD2 covers 16 bases. Germline CDR1 and CDR2: LNHNV and YYDKDF (reference sequence). Trimming cost V 0 bases and J 4 bases; bases outside gene matches: 4. This CDR3 has 18 residues. The CDR3 DNA sequence: TGTGCCACCAGCAGAGATCTGGGGACTAGCGGGAGGGCAGATACGCAGTATTTT. This codes for CATSRDLGTSGRADTQYF.

The genes are TRBV18 and TRBJ1-1, with D possibly being TRBD1 (6 bases). CDR1 and CDR2 from the germline V gene are KGHSH and LQKENI. Trimming stripped 2 bases from V and 4 bases from J, with 14 bases between. This CDR3 contains 15 residues. The CDR3 coding sequence is TGTGCCAGCTCACCATTGGGGGCAGAAAGCACTGAAGCTTTCTTT. It translates to CASSPLGAESTEAFF.

This rearrangement joins TRBV2 to TRBJ2-5; tentatively, D is TRBD1 (6 bases). CDR1 SNHLY and CDR2 FYNNEI come from the germline V gene. This CDR3 is 12 amino acids long. Trimming stripped 4 bases from V and 4 bases from J, with 7 bases between. The CDR3 loop reads CASSGGGETQYF. As DNA, the CDR3 is TGTGCCAGCAGTGGAGGGGGAGAGACCCAGTACTTC.

The rearrangement links TRBV11-3 to TRBJ2-5, with a tentative D call TRBD2 (6 bases). V was clipped by 4 bases and J by 7 bases, with 13 bases between them. The CDR3 extends over 13 amino acids. The germline V gene encodes CDR1 SGHNT and CDR2 YENEEA. CDR3 nucleotides: TGTGCCAGCAGCTCCGGGCCCGGGGGGACCCAGTACTTC. Its protein is CASSSGPGGTQYF.

The chain uses TRBV12-5 and TRBJ1-2, with 11 nucleotides matching TRBD1. The CDR3 extends over 14 amino acids. Germline CDR1 and CDR2: LGHNT and FRNRAP. V lost 6 bases and J lost 4; bases outside the gene matches: 4. CDR3 coding DNA: TGTGCTAGTGGACGGGACAGGGGGGTCTATGGCTACACCTTC. Encoded protein: CASGRDRGVYGYTF.

This clone has just one count. The chain carries TRBV28 and TRBJ2-2; 9 bases align to TRBD1. In germline, CDR1 is MDHEN, CDR2 SYDVKM. The CDR3 length is 16 residues. V lost 3 bases to trimming and J lost 4 bases; unmatched junction nucleotides: 6. For the CDR3, the DNA is TGTGCCAGCAGTTTCCCACAGGGGGCGCTCACCGGGGAGCTGTTTTTT. The encoded protein is CASSFPQGALTGELFF.

This clone has more than one count but fewer than ten. The chain recombines TRBV3-1 (or the pseudogene TRBV3-2) with TRBJ2-1, with D maybe TRBD2 (7 bases). The germline V and J ends were trimmed by 0 bases and 4 bases, with 13 bases remaining between them. The CDR3 loop spans 16 amino acids. Per the germline V gene, CDR1 is LGHDT and CDR2 is YNNKEL (reference sequence). This CDR3 is CASSQDWGGPYNEQFF. The CDR3 coding sequence is TGTGCCAGCAGCCAAGATTGGGGGGGGCCTTACAATGAGCAGTTCTTC.